This TCR beta chain is drawn from a study of T cell clusters in autoimmune cytopenias. General study results and limits: Exclusive TRB clusters were approximately 3-fold more numerous in healthy donors than in active autoimmune hepatitis.

Details on this clonotype: Its antigen is not known.

TRB rearrangements were amplified by touch-down multiplex PCR with mixed TRB-A/B primers. TCRdb reprocessed the multiplex PCR reads and keeps a single row for each CDR3 protein, giving no DNA. The sample holds 7,000 or so distinct CDR3 sequences. Germline assignment: CDR1 SGHRS and CDR2 YFSETQ. The CDR3 runs to 15 residues. TRB amplification used 250 ng of peripheral blood genomic DNA. These same records also appear under a second study, on T cell repertoires in aging, cancer and after chemotherapy.

The rearrangement joins TRBV5-1 to TRBJ1-1; TCRdb designates TRBD1, a call that cannot be tested without DNA. The sample was peripheral blood. The receptor comes from a human donor in good health. Here the CDR3 reads CASSPHNAGETEAFF.